This T cell receptor (beta chain) was sequenced in a study of shared clonotypes between healthy human individuals. It was 150 to 250 ng DNA, around 33,000 T cell genomes, that sorted-subset replicate PCRs used. The table came from immunoSEQ multiplex PCR; TCRdb's copy has only in-frame clones and leaves some out. The profile covers around 1 million clones, with approximately 80% appearing a single time and about 1.5% taken by the ten largest. The donors, healthy adults who were HIV-negative, had experienced no recent acute infections or vaccinations. The CDR3 has 14 amino acids. With V trimmed by 2 bases and J by 4 bases, 2 bases remained unmatched. Germline-derived CDR1 and CDR2 are ENHRY and SYGVKD. Study outcomes and limitations: Only blood samples were collected, and tissue repertoires likely differ. Few donors limited the genetic and exposure-history diversity represented.

Concerning this clone itself: Its matching antigen is unknown. The sample has other DNA sequences that encode this CDR3 too.

Material for sequencing was memory CD4+ T cells sorted from blood. Subset defined: CD45RA-negative fraction. The TCR sequence derives from a man aged 18-30 years in good health. The chain has TRBV10-3 and TRBJ1-5; TRBD1 aligns across 7 bases. The CDR3 DNA sequence: TGTGCCATCAGTGAGGACAGGGTGAATCAGCCCCAGCATTTT. Translation: CAISEDRVNQPQHF.